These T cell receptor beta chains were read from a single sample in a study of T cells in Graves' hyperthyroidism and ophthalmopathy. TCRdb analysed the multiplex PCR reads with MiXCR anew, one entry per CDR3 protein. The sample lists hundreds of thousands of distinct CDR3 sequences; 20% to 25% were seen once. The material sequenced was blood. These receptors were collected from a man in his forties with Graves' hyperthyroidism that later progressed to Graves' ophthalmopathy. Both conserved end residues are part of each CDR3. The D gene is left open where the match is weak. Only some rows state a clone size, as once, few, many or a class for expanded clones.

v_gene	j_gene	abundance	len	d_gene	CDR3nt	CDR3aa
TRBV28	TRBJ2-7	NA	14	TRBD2	TGTGCCAGCAGTTTCACGGGAGGGCTCTACGAGCAGTACTTC	CASSFTGGLYEQYF
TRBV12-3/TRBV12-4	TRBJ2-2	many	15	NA	TGTGCCAGCAGCAGTACTCTCCCGAACACCGGGGAGCTGTTTTTT	CASSSTLPNTGELFF
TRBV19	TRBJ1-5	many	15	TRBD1	TGTGCCAGTAGTATCGGACAGGGCAGCAATCAGCCCCAGCATTTT	CASSIGQGSNQPQHF
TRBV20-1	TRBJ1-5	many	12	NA	TGCAGTATGACGGAAGGTGGTCAGCCCCAGCATTTT	CSMTEGGQPQHF
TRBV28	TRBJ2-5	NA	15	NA	TGTGCCAGCAGTTTAAACGCAGGTGTACAAGAGACCCAGTACTTC	CASSLNAGVQETQYF
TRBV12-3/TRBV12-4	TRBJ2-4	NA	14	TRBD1	TGTGCCAGCAGTTCAGGGACAGGGAGGGACATTCAGTACTTC	CASSSGTGRDIQYF
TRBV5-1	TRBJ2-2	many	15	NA	TGCGCCAGCAGCTTCGGTTTCGGTAACACCGGGGAGCTGTTTTTT	CASSFGFGNTGELFF
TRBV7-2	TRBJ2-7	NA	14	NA	TGTGCCAGCAGCTTGACAGAGTGGGAGTACGAGCAGTACTTC	CASSLTEWEYEQYF
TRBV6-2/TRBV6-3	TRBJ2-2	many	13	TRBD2	TGTGCCAGCAGATTCGGGGGGACCGGGGAGCTGTTTTTT	CASRFGGTGELFF
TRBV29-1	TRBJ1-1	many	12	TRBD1	TGCAGCGCTAGGGACAGGAACACTGAAGCTTTCTTT	CSARDRNTEAFF
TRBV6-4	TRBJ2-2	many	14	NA	TGTGCCAGCAGTGAAAGGACAAACACCGGGGAGCTGTTTTTT	CASSERTNTGELFF
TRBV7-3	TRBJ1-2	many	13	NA	TGTGCCAGCAGCTTAGGGCAGGAATATGGCTACACCTTC	CASSLGQEYGYTF
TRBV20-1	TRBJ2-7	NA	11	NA	TGCAGTGCTGAGAAAGGCTACGAGCAGTACTTC	CSAEKGYEQYF
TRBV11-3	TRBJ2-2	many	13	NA	TGTGCCAGCAGGACAGGACACACCGGGGAGCTGTTTTTT	CASRTGHTGELFF
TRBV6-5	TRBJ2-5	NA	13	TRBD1	TGTGCCAGCGCTAGAGGGGGCGGGGAGACCCAGTACTTC	CASARGGGETQYF
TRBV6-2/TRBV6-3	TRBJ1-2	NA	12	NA	TGTGCCAGCAGCCCTACAGCCCATGGCTACACCTTC	CASSPTAHGYTF
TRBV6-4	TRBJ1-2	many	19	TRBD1	TGTGCCAGCAGTATTGGAACCAACTGGCAGGGGGCTATTTCTGATGGCTACACCTTC	CASSIGTNWQGAISDGYTF
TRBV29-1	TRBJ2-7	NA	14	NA	TGCAGCGTTGAAGGGGGCGGCGACCCCTACGAGCAGTACTTC	CSVEGGGDPYEQYF
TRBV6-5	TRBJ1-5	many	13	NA	TGTGCCAGCAGTTACTCGGCGGGCCAGCCCCAGCATTTT	CASSYSAGQPQHF
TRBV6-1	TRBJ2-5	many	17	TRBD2	TGTGCCAGCAGAAAAGAACTAGCGGGGGACCCTCGAGAGACCCAGTACTTC	CASRKELAGDPRETQYF
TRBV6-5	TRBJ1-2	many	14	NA	TGTGCCAGCAGTTACTCGAGCGGGGGTAGAGGCTACACCTTC	CASSYSSGGRGYTF
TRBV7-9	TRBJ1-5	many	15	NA	TGTGCCAGCAGCTTCGGGATGGGGAGCAATCAGCCCCAGCATTTT	CASSFGMGSNQPQHF
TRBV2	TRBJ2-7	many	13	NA	TGTGCCAGCAGCGCCGAGGTTACAGCAGCCAAGTACTTC	CASSAEVTAAKYF
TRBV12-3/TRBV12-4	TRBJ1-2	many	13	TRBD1	TGTGCCAGCTTGAGACAGGGGGCCTCTGGCTACACCTTC	CASLRQGASGYTF
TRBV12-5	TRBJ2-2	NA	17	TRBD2	TGTGCTAGTGGTTTGATGGGACTAGCGGGGGACACCGGGGAGCTGTTTTTT	CASGLMGLAGDTGELFF
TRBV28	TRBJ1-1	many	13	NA	TGTGCCAGCAGCTTACAGGGAAACACTGAAGCTTTCTTT	CASSLQGNTEAFF
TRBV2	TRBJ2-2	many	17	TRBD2	TGTGCCAGCAGACCCGGACTAGCGGGAGGTTACACCGGGGAGCTGTTTTTT	CASRPGLAGGYTGELFF
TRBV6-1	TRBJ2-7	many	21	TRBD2	TGTGCCAGCAGTGAAGGGGACAAAAAGGGACTAGCGGGAGTGCCTCTCTACGAGCAGTACTTC	CASSEGDKKGLAGVPLYEQYF